The text below deals with one T cell receptor (beta chain). Antigen specificity is unknown. Libraries were prepared by immunoSEQ multiplex PCR; TCRdb keeps only in-frame clonotypes and omits some of them. Of some 81,000 clones in the sample, over 75% were seen once. These data originate in a study of OX40 agonist ivuxolimab in advanced cancers. General observations from the study: Among some nonresponders, normalized T-cell clonal expansion was also low.

It was autoimmune disease history or systemic immunosuppression that excluded patients. Sampled blood was obtained at baseline, cycle 4 day 1, and cycle 7 day 1. The clonotype originates from an adult with an advanced solid tumor such as melanoma, head and neck, liver or kidney cancer. This material consisted of CD4+ or CD8+ T cells sorted from blood, taken in a trial of the OX40 agonist ivuxolimab.

The CDR3: CASSLVRTSDTDTQYF. CDR3 in DNA: TGTGCCAGCAGCTTAGTCCGGACTAGCGACACAGATACGCAGTATTTT. The chain joins TRBV7-2 to TRBJ2-3, with 9 positions matching TRBD2. Germline V gives CDR1 SGHTA, CDR2 FQGNSA. Losses at the gene ends were 1 base for V and 2 bases for J; bases not matched to a gene: 4. The CDR3 extends over 16 amino acids.